This T cell receptor (beta chain) was recorded in a study of CD8 T cells in ankylosing spondylitis (dated by TCRdb to about 2017). Some background on the complete study: To find TCR variants linked to disease, the study profiled T cell receptor beta repertoires in ankylosing spondylitis patients and healthy donors. Samples of peripheral blood were taken, and for ankylosing spondylitis patients, synovial fluid was collected as well. The full study cohort comprised around 25 ankylosing spondylitis patients and approximately 100 healthy donors.

The run used an Illumina HiSeq 2500. TCR beta libraries were prepared by quantitative 5'-RACE with molecular barcodes. On the study's bioinformatics: A new computational method, built on a probabilistic model of VDJ rearrangement, was used to identify disease-linked TCR variants. Through fastp at Q25 and MiXCR, TCRdb rebuilt clones from the public reads, retaining in-frame beta chains. Every CDR3 protein is listed once, alongside the most common genes and DNA of its rows. These V and J calls rely on TCRdb rather than the paper's analysis. The table for this sample lists around 390,000 distinct CDR3 sequences; around 24% of them were counted only once. The biggest ten clones account for less than 20% of the sample. Overall study outcomes, separate from this receptor: In peripheral blood, the disease-linked clones were found at relatively low frequencies and had a CD8+ phenotype. Some of the motif variants had been reported before in the synovial fluid and blood of reactive arthritis patients, a finding that suggests common disease-initiation mechanisms. The disease-linked clones were reported as significantly enriched in matched synovial fluid samples from ankylosing spondylitis patients. A TCR beta motif of seven or eight highly homologous amino acid variants appeared characteristic of blood from ankylosing spondylitis patients.

As concerns this clonotype: Its antigen specificity is not known. The input lacks base qualities; no much larger clone sits a single base away.

Its CDR3 holds 13 amino acids, cysteine through phenylalanine. Only the CDR3 region is kept as DNA, spanning 39 bases read in frame from base 1. The germline ends are 10 bases apart after V is trimmed by 2 bases and J by 6 bases. The TCR originated in a male donor with ankylosing spondylitis. Here the chain combines TRBV12-3 or TRBV12-4 and TRBJ1-2; the best D guess is TRBD1, with 5 bases matching. The specimen was blood, either unsorted or a sorted T cell fraction (not recorded which). The DNA is TGTGCCAGCAGTTTATCAGGGCCGGATGGCTACACCTTC. Translated, it reads CASSLSGPDGYTF.